The 27 T cell receptor beta chains below come from one sample, sequenced in a study of blood T cell repertoires in COVID-19. Repertoires were generated with immunoSEQ multiplex PCR, while TCRdb's copy carries only in-frame clones and drops some. This table has roughly 190,000 clones, roughly 85% appearing once. Sample: peripheral blood. Source of these receptors: a man aged 55 to 70 with active or convalescent COVID-19.

This chain uses TRBV6-5 with TRBJ1-4, with D possibly TRBD1 on 6 matching bases. This CDR3 spans 14 amino acids. Trimming took off 6 bases at V and 11 bases at J, with 19 bases between the two ends. The germline CDR1 and CDR2 sequences are MNHEY and SVGAGI. The DNA for the CDR3 is TGTGCCAGCAGCAGTGAAAAAGGACAGTGGAAACTGTTTTTT. It encodes CASSSEKGQWKLFF.

The count of this clone is one. The J gene is TRBJ1-1, the V gene TRBV2, with TRBD1 matching over 8 bases. Germline CDR1 reads SNHLY; CDR2 reads FYNNEI. V lost 4 bases and J lost 1; bases outside the gene matches: 2. This CDR3 has 14 amino acids. CDR3 sequence reads: CASSVGQGNTEAFF. For the CDR3, the DNA is TGTGCCAGCAGTGTCGGACAGGGGAACACTGAAGCTTTCTTT.

The chain employs TRBV6-5 and TRBJ2-7, with TRBD2 matching 12 bases. Germline CDR1 MNHEY, CDR2 SVGAGI. The CDR3 runs to 16 residues. V shed 0 bases, J shed 7 bases, and the junction held 7 bases outside the gene matches. The CDR3 DNA reads as TGTGCCAGCAGTTACTCCCCTAGCGGGGGGGCCCGGGAGCAGTACTTC. Protein product: CASSYSPSGGAREQYF.

In its sample, this clone was seen once. The J gene is TRBJ2-1, the V gene TRBV7-3; possibly TRBD2 for D (5 bases). V was shortened by 6 bases and J by 9 bases, with 18 bases between the two germline ends. The CDR3 extends over 14 amino acids. Germline-derived CDR1 and CDR2 are SGHTA and FQGTGA. The CDR3 loop reads CASSLIMGATEQFF. CDR3 DNA: TGTGCCAGCAGTCTTATTATGGGAGCTACTGAGCAGTTCTTC.

The CDR3 protein is CASSPRGLNQPQHF. CDR3 nucleotide sequence: TGTGCCAGCAGTCCCCGGGGACTGAATCAGCCCCAGCATTTT. The V call is TRBV6-5, the J call TRBJ1-5, with D maybe TRBD1 (5 bases). The CDR3 is 14 amino acids. Trimming shortened V by 5 bases and J by 4 bases, and 12 bases separated the two germline ends. Looked up from germline, CDR1 is MNHEY and CDR2 is SVGAGI.

The gene calls are TRBV6-1 and TRBJ1-1, with D perhaps matching TRBD1 (5 bases). The germline V gene encodes CDR1 MNHNS and CDR2 SASEGT. The CDR3 spans 14 residues. V was pared by 3 bases and J by 1 base, with 9 bases between. CDR3 protein: CASSEGGSNTEAFF. CDR3 in DNA: TGTGCCAGCAGTGAGGGGGGGTCGAACACTGAAGCTTTCTTT.

The chain uses TRBV5-1 and TRBJ1-4; 7 bases agree with TRBD1. After removal of 7 bases from V and 5 bases from J, the junction contained 5 bases not matched to a gene. Germline assignment: CDR1 SGHRS and CDR2 YFSETQ. This CDR3 comprises 13 residues. CDR3 sequence (DNA): TGCGCCAGCGCCGGGACAGAGAATGAAAAACTGTTTTTT. Amino acid sequence: CASAGTENEKLFF.

This rearrangement joins TRBV7-6 to TRBJ2-1; tentatively, D is TRBD2 (6 bases). V dropped 1 base and J dropped 9 bases, with 10 bases sitting between them. The CDR3 length is 13 residues. Germline values: CDR1 SGHVS, CDR2 FNYEAQ. CDR3 region: CASSLVRGTEQFF. The CDR3 DNA follows: TGTGCCAGCAGCTTAGTTCGGGGGACTGAGCAGTTCTTC.

V is TRBV27 and J is TRBJ2-5, with TRBD1 matching over 12 bases. V trimming: 5 bases; J trimming: 13 bases; junction bases outside the gene matches: 14. The germline V gene has CDR1 MNHEY and CDR2 SMNVEV (reference sequence). This CDR3 region has 15 residues. CDR3 residues: CASSVGSPGQGALYF. Written as DNA, the CDR3 is TGTGCCAGCAGTGTAGGATCACCGGGACAGGGGGCCCTGTACTTC.

The chain recombines TRBV4-1 with TRBJ1-5; maybe TRBD1 (6 bases). The CDR3 is 17 residues long. The germline gives CDR1 MGHRA, CDR2 YSYEKL. The germline V and J ends were trimmed by 0 bases and 1 base, with 13 bases remaining between them. CDR3 sequence reads: CASSQDYGTPSNQPQHF. In DNA form, the CDR3 reads TGCGCCAGCAGCCAAGATTACGGGACACCCAGCAATCAGCCCCAGCATTTT.

The rearrangement links TRBV7-9 to TRBJ2-5; D is perhaps TRBD2 (5 bases). The V gene lost 5 bases and the J gene lost 10 bases, with 14 bases spanning the gap. There are 12 residues in the CDR3. Germline CDR1 SEHNR, CDR2 FQNEAQ (reference sequence). CDR3 nucleotide sequence: TGTGCCAGCAGCCCCCCCGGGAACCACCAGTACTTC. Residues: CASSPPGNHQYF.

This chain joins TRBV5-1 and TRBJ1-4; 7 nucleotides agree with TRBD1. There are 15 residues in the CDR3. Germline CDR1 and CDR2: SGHRS and YFSETQ. V trimming: 3 bases; J trimming: 5 bases; junction bases outside the gene matches: 7. Here the CDR3 reads CASSSTGTDNEKLFF. The CDR3 DNA sequence: TGCGCCAGCAGCTCTACCGGGACAGACAATGAAAAACTGTTTTTT.

The V gene is TRBV5-6, the J gene TRBJ1-2; the D gene is possibly TRBD1 (5 bases). Germline V gene data show CDR1 as SGHDT and CDR2 as YYEEEE. The CDR3 is 15 amino acids. Trimming cost V 4 bases and J 3 bases, with 16 bases left between them. This chain's CDR3 is CASSRAGRGDYGYTF. For the CDR3, the DNA is TGTGCCAGCAGCCGGGCGGGGAGGGGCGACTATGGCTACACCTTC.

J is TRBJ1-2 and V is TRBV27, with 7 bases fitting TRBD1. V gave up 2 bases and J gave up 7 bases; unmatched junction bases: 4. CDR1 is MNHEY, CDR2 SMNVEV, per germline (reference sequence). The CDR3 sequence is 13 residues long. The CDR3 DNA sequence: TGTGCCAGCAGTTTAACAGGGGTGGGTGGCTACACCTTC. It encodes CASSLTGVGGYTF.

This chain joins TRBV27 and TRBJ1-5, with 7 bases aligning to TRBD1. The V and J ends lost 0 bases and 6 bases, in that order; junction bases with no gene match: 17. The length of the CDR3 is 19 residues. Germline loops: CDR1 MNHEY, CDR2 SMNVEV (reference sequence). The CDR3, as DNA: TGTGCCAGCAGTTTATCATCGCCACTCGACAGGGTTCGTAGTCAGCCCCAGCATTTT. This sequence encodes CASSLSSPLDRVRSQPQHF.

V and J are TRBV6-1 and TRBJ2-6; no clear D. Germline-derived CDR1 and CDR2 are MNHNS and SASEGT. CDR3 length: 16 residues. Trimming took off 4 bases at V and 4 bases at J, with 14 bases between the two ends. This chain's CDR3 is CASSAVFVSGANVLTF. The CDR3 coding sequence is TGTGCCAGCAGTGCAGTGTTCGTATCGGGGGCCAACGTCCTGACTTTC.

The rearrangement joins TRBV2 to TRBJ2-7; TRBD1 agrees at 11 bases. Germline trimming cut 7 bases from V and 4 bases from J; bases unmatched to any gene: 3. The CDR3 has 13 amino acids. Germline CDR1 reads SNHLY; CDR2 reads FYNNEI. Here the CDR3 DNA reads TGTGCCAGCATCGGGACAGGGGGTTACGAGCAGTACTTC. Its protein product is CASIGTGGYEQYF.

The chain has TRBV11-2 and TRBJ2-5; tentative D call: TRBD2 (5 bases). CDR1 SGHAT and CDR2 FQNNGV come from the germline V gene. V was cut by 4 bases and J by 5 bases, with 14 bases left in between. This CDR3 has 14 amino acids. CDR3 DNA sequence: TGTGCCAGCAGCTCCGATGGAGGTTGGGAGACCCAGTACTTC. Residues: CASSSDGGWETQYF.

The J gene is TRBJ2-3, the V gene TRBV7-8; 9 nucleotides align to TRBD2. The CDR3 consists of 13 residues. Germline CDR1 SGHVS, CDR2 FQNEAQ. The CDR3 DNA is TGTGCTGTGCGGGGGGGAAACACAGATACGCAGTATTTT. It encodes CAVRGGNTDTQYF. Looking up the rest from reference TRBV7-8 and TRBJ2-3 gives the full variable domain: GAGVSQSPRYKVAKRGQDVALRCDPISGHVSLFWYQQALGQGPEFLTYFQNEAQLDKSGLPSDRFFAERPEGSVSTLKIQRTQQEDSAVYLCAVRGGNTDTQYFGPGTRLTVL.

The rearrangement joins TRBV24-1 to TRBJ1-1; D may be TRBD1 (6 bases). Germline V gives CDR1 KGHDR, CDR2 SFDVKD. V dropped 7 bases and J dropped 4 bases, with 15 bases sitting between them. This CDR3 is built from 14 residues. CDR3 region: CATRSRGSGTEAFF. In DNA, the CDR3 is TGTGCCACCAGGTCCAGGGGTTCGGGCACTGAAGCTTTCTTT.

The V call is TRBV15, the J call TRBJ1-2; D perhaps matches TRBD1 (6 bases). From germline, CDR1 is LNHNV and CDR2 YYDKDF (reference sequence). This CDR3 is 13 amino acids long. Trimming removed 3 bases from V and 1 base from J, with 6 bases in between. CDR3 nucleotide sequence: TGTGCCACCAGCAGCAGGGGTAACTATGGCTACACCTTC. Its protein product is CATSSRGNYGYTF. The complete variable domain, with remaining parts taken from reference TRBV15 and TRBJ1-2, reads DAMVIQNPRYQVTQFGKPVTLSCSQTLNHNVMYWYQQKSSQAPKLLFHYYDKDFNNEADTPDNFQSRRPNTSFCFLDIRSPGLGDTAMYLCATSSRGNYGYTFGSGTRLTVV.

The genes are TRBV9 and TRBJ1-1; a possible D gene is TRBD1 (6 bases). The V and J ends lost 4 bases and 6 bases respectively, with 13 bases between them. The CDR3 has 13 residues. CDR1 and CDR2 from the germline V gene are SGDLS and YYNGEE. As DNA, the CDR3 is TGTGCCAGCAGCCCACAGGGTTACGCTGAAGCTTTCTTT. This gives the protein CASSPQGYAEAFF.

The CDR3 nucleotides read TGTGCCAGCAGCTTGTCGGGGTCTAATGAAAAACTGTTTTTT. This codes for CASSLSGSNEKLFF. The chain employs TRBV5-4 and TRBJ1-4; no clear D. Germline V gives CDR1 SGHNT, CDR2 YYREEE (reference sequence). The CDR3 has 14 amino acids. Trimming pared 1 base from V and 3 bases from J, leaving 7 bases between.

Worth noting for this clone: The same CDR3 also results from other DNA sequences found in this sample. The chain is built from TRBV19 and TRBJ2-7; 7 positions match TRBD2. CDR1 is LNHDA, CDR2 SQIVND, per germline (reference sequence). The trim removed 6 bases at V and 4 bases at J, leaving 6 bases unmatched. CDR3 size: 13 residues. The CDR3 protein is CASSPGTTYEQYF. As DNA, the CDR3 is TGTGCCAGTAGCCCCGGGACTACTTACGAGCAGTACTTC.

The chain uses TRBV6-6 and TRBJ1-5, with D perhaps matching TRBD1 (5 bases). V shed 5 bases and J shed 7 bases, with 18 bases lying between them. This CDR3 contains 15 residues. Germline loops: CDR1 MNHNY, CDR2 SVGAGI (reference sequence). The CDR3 DNA is TGTGCCAGCAGTGTGGGAGGTTGGAGGGGCCAGCCCCAGCATTTT. Its translation: CASSVGGWRGQPQHF.

In this sample, this clone turned up many times. V and J are TRBV5-6 and TRBJ1-4, with D possibly TRBD1 on 6 matching bases. This CDR3 region has 16 residues. Between the trimmed V and J ends, which lost 1 base and 0 bases, there was a span of 10 bases. Germline CDR1 is SGHDT and CDR2 is YYEEEE. CDR3 region: CASSLSRGATNEKLFF. In DNA form, the CDR3 reads TGTGCCAGCAGCTTGAGCAGGGGCGCAACTAATGAAAAACTGTTTTTT.

This sequence joins TRBV3-1 (or the pseudogene TRBV3-2) and TRBJ2-2; 7 bases fit TRBD1. This CDR3 comprises 14 residues. Trimming took 2 bases from V and 8 from J; bases not matched to a gene: 5. Germline assignment: CDR1 LGHDT and CDR2 YNNKEL (reference sequence). The CDR3, as DNA: TGTGCCAGCAGCCAACGTCAGGGACAGGGGGAGCTGTTTTTT. Its translation is CASSQRQGQGELFF.